This TCR beta chain appears in the sequencing data of a study of glioma-infiltrating T cells after dendritic cell vaccination. Study information: Patients received autologous tumor lysate-pulsed dendritic cell vaccination between about 2002 and 2013.

Worth noting for this clone: What it recognizes is unknown.

General observations from the study: Estimated pretreatment TIL content predicted outcome after dendritic cell vaccination. Only a small number of patients had complete blood and tumor samples.

Clones were sequenced by immunoSEQ multiplex PCR, and TCRdb holds only the in-frame ones, with some missing. Of roughly 82,000 clones in the sample, 85% to 90% were seen once. The clonotype was recovered from a human donor with glioblastoma. The material was blood, obtained before dendritic cell vaccination.

This CDR3 is CASSLSSGRIDEQFF. CDR3 sequence (DNA): TGTGCCAGCAGCTTATCTAGCGGGAGGATCGATGAGCAGTTCTTC. The genes are TRBV7-3 and TRBJ2-1; 11 bases align to TRBD2. V shed 2 bases, J shed 8 bases, and the junction held 5 bases outside the gene matches. Germline V lookup: CDR1 SGHTA, CDR2 FQGTGA. The CDR3 contains 15 residues.